Presented here are 30 T cell receptor beta chains from one specimen sequenced in a study of breast tumors, draining lymph nodes, adjacent tissues. Using its own MiXCR run on the multiplex PCR reads, TCRdb lists one record per CDR3 protein. Among 12,000 or so distinct CDR3 sequences listed, over 45% were seen once. Material: breast tumor tissue. All receptors derive from a female donor with breast cancer. Some clones in this sample may be carry-over from other donors' samples.

The chain has TRBV15 and TRBJ2-7; 9 bases are shared with TRBD2. The CDR3 spans 14 residues. After removal of 4 bases from V and 4 bases from J, the junction contained 5 bases not matched to a gene. Per the germline V gene, CDR1 is LNHNV and CDR2 is YYDKDF (reference sequence). The CDR3 DNA sequence: TGTGCCACCAGCACTAGCGGGATTCTGTACGAGCAGTACTTC. This gives the protein CATSTSGILYEQYF. Filled out from reference TRBV15 and TRBJ2-7, the complete variable domain reads DAMVIQNPRYQVTQFGKPVTLSCSQTLNHNVMYWYQQKSSQAPKLLFHYYDKDFNNEADTPDNFQSRRPNTSFCFLDIRSPGLGDTAMYLCATSTSGILYEQYFGPGTRLTVT.

This clonotype has ten or more counts. The chain recombines TRBV6-5 with TRBJ2-7, with D possibly being TRBD2 (5 bases). CDR3 length: 14 amino acids. V was cut by 6 bases and J by 5 bases, with 17 bases left in between. Germline assignment: CDR1 MNHEY and CDR2 SVGAGI. CDR3 nucleotide sequence: TGTGCCAGCAGACGTGGGAGATCGGATCACGAGCAGTACTTC. It codes for CASRRGRSDHEQYF.

The chain combines TRBV9 with TRBJ2-5; D gene unclear. Germline lookup yields CDR1 SGDLS and CDR2 YYNGEE. Deletions cut 4 bases from V and 0 bases from J, with 4 bases between. There are 12 residues in the CDR3. CDR3 nucleotide sequence: TGTGCCAGCAGCCCCAACCAAGAGACCCAGTACTTC. Its translation: CASSPNQETQYF.

The CDR3 nucleotides read TGTGCTAGTGGTTTGGGGCTTTTGACTGAAGCTTTCTTT. Its protein is CASGLGLLTEAFF. The V and J genes are TRBV12-5 and TRBJ1-1, with unresolved D. The CDR3 is 13 amino acids. Trimming cost V 1 base and J 5 bases, with 8 bases left between them. Germline V CDR1 and CDR2: LGHNT, FRNRAP.

This clonotype was found a few times. The chain links TRBV13 to TRBJ1-2, with 7 bases identical to TRBD1. CDR3 length equals 13 residues. The V segment lost 6 bases and the J segment 5 bases; nucleotides outside the gene matches: 6. Germline lookup yields CDR1 PRHDT and CDR2 FYEKMQ (reference sequence). This CDR3 is CASSRRDRYGYTF. The DNA of the CDR3 is TGTGCCAGCAGTCGCCGGGACAGATATGGCTACACCTTC.

The chain combines TRBV6-5 with TRBJ2-7; D is possibly TRBD2 (6 bases). CDR3 length: 13 amino acids. Germline assignment: CDR1 MNHEY and CDR2 SVGAGI. The V end lost 10 bases, the J end lost 0 bases, and 13 bases lay between the germline ends. The CDR3: CATSRGNSYEQYF. CDR3 nucleotide sequence: TGTGCCACTAGCCGGGGGAACTCCTACGAGCAGTACTTC.

In regard to this clonotype: Likely a read error: the CDR3 ends without its conserved phenylalanine or tryptophan. The genes are TRBV3-1 and TRBJ2-2; D is ambiguous. Germline V gene data show CDR1 as LGHDT and CDR2 as YNNKEL (reference sequence). This CDR3 spans 15 amino acids. The CDR3 loop reads CASSLGIANTGELFL. Written as DNA, the CDR3 is TGTGCTAGCAGTTTGGGCATAGCGAACACCGGGGAGCTGTTTCTT.

There are a few counts of this clonotype. The J gene is TRBJ2-7, the V gene TRBV29-1; 7 nucleotides line up with TRBD2. With 2 bases clipped from V and 2 bases from J, the junction kept 9 bases outside the gene matches. The CDR3 is 15 residues long. From germline, CDR1 is SQVTM and CDR2 ANQGSEA. CDR3 sequence: CSVELPGGPTYEQYF. As DNA, the CDR3 is TGCAGCGTTGAACTCCCGGGGGGTCCGACCTACGAGCAGTACTTC.

In this sample, this clonotype turned up a few times. The chain couples TRBV3-1 to TRBJ2-3; no reliable D call. The V gene lost 0 bases and the J gene lost 5 bases, with 6 bases spanning the gap. Looked up from germline, CDR1 is LGHDT and CDR2 is YNNKEL (reference sequence). The CDR3 is 13 residues long. The CDR3 DNA follows: TGTGCCAGCAGCCAAGATCGGCGAGATACGCAGTATTTT. This sequence encodes CASSQDRRDTQYF.

The gene calls are TRBV7-2 and TRBJ2-3, with D tentatively TRBD2 (6 bases). Trimming stripped 4 bases from V and 0 bases from J, with 29 bases between. CDR3 length: 21 residues. CDR1 is SGHTA and CDR2 is FQGNSA in the germline V gene. CDR3 region: CASSSRRLDLLLNPSTDTQYF. DNA for the CDR3: TGTGCCAGCAGCTCCAGGAGACTAGACCTGCTCTTAAACCCCAGCACAGATACGCAGTATTTT.

The CDR3 spells CASSGVAGADEQYF. In nucleotides, the CDR3 is TGTGCCAGCAGTGGAGTGGCAGGGGCCGACGAGCAGTACTTC. The chain is built from TRBV6-4 and TRBJ2-7, with TRBD1 as a possible D gene (6 bases). V was cut by 4 bases and J by 5 bases, with 15 bases left in between. The length of the CDR3 is 14 residues. The germline V gene has CDR1 MRHNA and CDR2 SNTAGT.

V usage is TRBV20-1 and J usage is TRBJ2-3; D unresolved. With 5 bases removed from V and 3 bases from J, the gap between germline ends came to 6 bases. The CDR3 is 11 amino acids. Germline-derived CDR1 and CDR2 are DFQATT and SNEGSKA (reference sequence). CDR3 sequence (DNA): TGCAGTGCTTCCCAGACAGATACGCAGTATTTT. Its translation is CSASQTDTQYF.

V usage is TRBV24-1 and J usage is TRBJ1-4; D unclear. The ends were cut back, 6 bases at V and 4 bases at J, with 11 bases in the middle. CDR1 and CDR2 from the germline V gene are KGHDR and SFDVKD. This CDR3 has 14 amino acids. The CDR3, as DNA: TGTGCCACCAGTACCCAGGCATTTAATGAAAAACTGTTTTTT. Its protein product is CATSTQAFNEKLFF.

This clonotype was seen ten or more times. This chain links TRBV6-5 with TRBJ1-4; possibly TRBD1 for D (5 bases). The CDR3 totals 15 residues. With 6 bases removed from V and 5 bases from J, the gap between germline ends came to 16 bases. Germline CDR1 is MNHEY and CDR2 is SVGAGI. The CDR3, as DNA: TGTGCCAGCAGGACAGTTAGCAGGGAAAATGAAAAACTGTTTTTT. This gives the protein CASRTVSRENEKLFF.

The J gene is TRBJ2-1, the V gene TRBV20-1, with no clear D. Germline CDR1 DFQATT, CDR2 SNEGSKA (reference sequence). Trimming left V 0 bases short and J 8 bases short, with 8 bases between. The CDR3 extends over 12 amino acids. CDR3 bases: TGCAGTGCTAGAGACCTTTTCCATGAGCAGTTCTTC. Protein product: CSARDLFHEQFF.

The chain combines TRBV5-6 with TRBJ1-6; D uncertain. The CDR3 contains 12 residues. Germline values: CDR1 SGHDT, CDR2 YYEEEE. Between the trimmed V and J ends, which lost 5 bases and 7 bases, there was a span of 7 bases. CDR3 residues: CASSTHNSPLHF. CDR3 bases: TGTGCCAGCAGTACCCACAATTCACCCCTCCACTTT.

The chain uses TRBV24-1 and TRBJ2-3; 8 bases are a match to TRBD1. Germline CDR1 and CDR2: KGHDR and SFDVKD. The V and J ends lost 5 bases and 1 base, in that order; junction bases with no gene match: 4. The CDR3 has 15 amino acids. This chain's CDR3 is CATSGPGQGTDTQYF. The CDR3, as DNA: TGTGCCACCAGTGGTCCGGGACAGGGCACAGATACGCAGTATTTT.

At least ten counts were recorded for this clonotype. The genes are TRBV27 and TRBJ1-2; unclear D gene. The CDR3 has 13 amino acids. V lost 4 bases, J lost 7 bases, and 13 bases lay in between. Germline V gene sequence: CDR1 MNHEY, CDR2 SMNVEV (reference sequence). The CDR3 here is CASSWRGFGGYTF. CDR3 in DNA: TGTGCCAGCAGTTGGCGAGGGTTCGGTGGCTACACCTTC.

This sequence joins TRBV6-5 and TRBJ2-7; 8 nucleotides match TRBD2. Trimming took 7 bases from V and 6 from J; bases not matched to a gene: 11. Germline V CDR1 and CDR2: MNHEY, SVGAGI. The CDR3 length is 14 residues. The CDR3 coding sequence is TGTGCCAGCAAGGGCAGGAATAGCGGGGCCGAGCAGTACTTC. It codes for CASKGRNSGAEQYF.

This clonotype was observed many times. An end of the junction does not agree with germline; a read error may underlie this. J is TRBJ2-5 and V is TRBV20-1; D is possibly TRBD1 (6 bases). There are 12 residues in the CDR3. CDR1 and CDR2 (germline): DFQATT, SNEGSKA (reference sequence). DNA of the CDR3: TGCAGTGCTAGAACAGGGCAAGAGACCCCGTGCTTC. This codes for CSARTGQETPCF.

This clonotype was counted only a few times. This rearrangement joins TRBV9 to TRBJ1-3; perhaps TRBD1 as D (5 bases). CDR3 length: 16 residues. Trimming left V 4 bases short and J 0 bases short, with 14 bases between. The germline gives CDR1 SGDLS, CDR2 YYNGEE. CDR3 DNA sequence: TGTGCCAGCAGCCCTTCGCGGGGCCTCTCTGGAAACACCATATATTTT. Translated: CASSPSRGLSGNTIYF.

About this clonotype: The conserved phenylalanine or tryptophan is not found at the CDR3 terminus, so this likely reflects a read error. The CDR3 nucleotides read TGTGCCAGTAGTATTCCTAGGACAGGGAAGGATTCACCCCTCCACTCT. Its translation is CASSIPRTGKDSPLHS. The chain carries TRBV19 and TRBJ1-6, with TRBD1 identical over 8 bases. This CDR3 spans 16 amino acids. V shed 3 bases and J 8 bases; nucleotides not matched to a gene: 9. CDR1 is LNHDA and CDR2 is SQIVND in the germline V gene (reference sequence).

This clonotype is labeled medium-sized (0.01 to 0.1%). The V gene is TRBV5-4, the J gene TRBJ2-2, with D unresolved. Germline V lookup: CDR1 SGHNT, CDR2 YYREEE (reference sequence). The length of the CDR3 is 14 residues. The V end lost 4 bases, the J end lost 3 bases, and 10 bases lay between the germline ends. The DNA for the CDR3 is TGTGCCAGCAGCCTCGGTGGGGACACCGGGGAGCTGTTTTTT. It codes for CASSLGGDTGELFF.

This clonotype occurred many times. V usage is TRBV5-1 and J usage is TRBJ2-6; 7 bases are shared with TRBD1. The V segment lost 0 bases and the J segment 1 base; nucleotides outside the gene matches: 10. The CDR3 consists of 19 residues. The germline V gene has CDR1 SGHRS and CDR2 YFSETQ. The CDR3 protein is CASSLGPGTAKSGANVLTF. The CDR3 DNA reads TGCGCCAGCAGCTTGGGTCCCGGGACAGCTAAGTCTGGGGCCAACGTCCTGACTTTC.

This clonotype showed up just a few times. V gene TRBV11-2 combines with J gene TRBJ2-3; D may correspond to TRBD1 or TRBD2 (5 bases each). This CDR3 is 14 amino acids long. The germline V and J ends were trimmed by 1 base and 1 base, with 6 bases remaining between them. Germline V gene sequence: CDR1 SGHAT, CDR2 FQNNGV. This chain's CDR3 is CASSLGGGTDTQYF. CDR3 bases: TGTGCCAGCAGCTTAGGAGGGGGCACAGATACGCAGTATTTT.

This clonotype was detected a few times. CDR3 sequence (DNA): TGCAGTGCTAGTAACGAGGGGGCGGACACTGAGCAGTTCTTC. Its translation: CSASNEGADTEQFF. The chain couples TRBV20-1 to TRBJ2-1, with TRBD1 matching 7 bases. The ends lost 3 bases at V and 9 bases at J; junction bases unmatched: 11. There are 14 residues in the CDR3. Germline CDR1 reads DFQATT; CDR2 reads SNEGSKA (reference sequence).

This clonotype ranks as medium-sized. The gene calls are TRBV4-1 and TRBJ2-5, with D unresolved. Germline V gene lookup returns CDR1 MGHRA and CDR2 YSYEKL. The V gene lost 4 bases and the J gene lost 0 bases, with 12 bases spanning the gap. This CDR3 has 15 residues. CDR3 loop: CASSRLVSYQETQYF. CDR3 bases: TGCGCCAGCAGCCGTTTAGTCAGCTACCAAGAGACCCAGTACTTC.

In this sample, this clonotype turned up once. The CDR3 region is CASSLGGVYEQYF. The CDR3 bases are TGTGCCAGCAGCCTCGGAGGGGTCTACGAGCAGTACTTC. This chain joins TRBV7-9 and TRBJ2-7; D might be TRBD2 (6 bases). From germline, CDR1 is SEHNR and CDR2 FQNEAQ (reference sequence). CDR3 length: 13 amino acids. Deletions cut 5 bases from V and 3 bases from J, with 11 bases between.

This chain links TRBV7-9 with TRBJ1-3; unclear D gene. The V gene lost 10 bases and the J gene lost 4 bases, with 8 bases spanning the gap. The CDR3 length is 11 residues. The germline V gene has CDR1 SEHNR and CDR2 FQNEAQ (reference sequence). Written as DNA, the CDR3 is TGTGCCACCGTGCAAGGAAACACCATATATTTT. Its translation: CATVQGNTIYF.

The chain joins TRBV4-2 to TRBJ2-7, with 11 bases that match TRBD2. In germline, CDR1 is LGHNA, CDR2 YNFKEQ. Trimming removed 2 bases from V and 2 bases from J; junction bases left unmatched: 5. This CDR3 region has 16 residues. CDR3 in DNA: TGTGCCAGCAGCCAATCGACTAGCGGGGTAACCTACGAGCAGTACTTC. It yields the protein CASSQSTSGVTYEQYF.